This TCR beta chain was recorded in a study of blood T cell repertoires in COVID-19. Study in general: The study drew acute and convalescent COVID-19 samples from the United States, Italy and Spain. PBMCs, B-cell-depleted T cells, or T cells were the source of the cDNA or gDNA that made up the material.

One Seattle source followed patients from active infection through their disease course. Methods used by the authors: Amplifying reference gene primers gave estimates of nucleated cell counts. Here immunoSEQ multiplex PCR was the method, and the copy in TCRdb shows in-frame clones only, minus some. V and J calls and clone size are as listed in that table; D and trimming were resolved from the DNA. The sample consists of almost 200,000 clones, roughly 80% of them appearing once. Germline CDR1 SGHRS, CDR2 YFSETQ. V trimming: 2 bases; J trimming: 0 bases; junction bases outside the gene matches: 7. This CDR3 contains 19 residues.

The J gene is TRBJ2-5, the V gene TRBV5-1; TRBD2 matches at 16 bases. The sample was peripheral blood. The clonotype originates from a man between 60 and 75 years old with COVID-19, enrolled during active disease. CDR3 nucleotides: TGCGCCAGCAGCTTCCCCGGGACTAGCGGGAGGGGGGACCAAGAGACCCAGTACTTC. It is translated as CASSFPGTSGRGDQETQYF.